This entry describes one T cell receptor beta chain. Its specificity is unknown. Its ends do not fully match the called genes, so a read error is possible. The record originates from a study of Graves' ophthalmopathy and Graves' hyperthyroidism. The study, taken as a whole, reports: A 13-signature model separated ophthalmopathy from stable hyperthyroidism, reaching around 88% sensitivity and less than 82% specificity cross-validated.

The authors amplified TCR beta CDR3 regions from RNA transcripts. Following a first-round RT-PCR that used HTBI primers, a second-round multiplex PCR was carried out. MiXCR, run by TCRdb on the multiplex PCR reads, gives a single entry per CDR3 protein. The sample has approximately 700,000 distinct CDR3 sequences; around 40% are singletons. The CDR3 runs to 17 residues. Germline lookup yields CDR1 ENHRY and CDR2 SYGVKD. Input material: peripheral blood. The sequence was collected from an adult man with Graves' ophthalmopathy. The V gene is TRBV10-3, the J gene TRBJ1-3, with D hard to call. As DNA, the CDR3 is TGTGCCAGCAGTTACTCGAAGGGAAAGGGCGCTGGAAACACCATATATTTT. Amino acids: CASSYSKGKGAGNTIYF.